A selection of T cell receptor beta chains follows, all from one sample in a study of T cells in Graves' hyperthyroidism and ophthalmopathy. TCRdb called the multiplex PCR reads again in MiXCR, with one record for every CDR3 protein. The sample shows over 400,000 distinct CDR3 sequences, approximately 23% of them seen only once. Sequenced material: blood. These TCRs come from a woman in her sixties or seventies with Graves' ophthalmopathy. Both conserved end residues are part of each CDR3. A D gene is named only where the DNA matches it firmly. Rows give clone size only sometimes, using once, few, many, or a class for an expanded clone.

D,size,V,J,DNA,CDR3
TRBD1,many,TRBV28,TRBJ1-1,TGTGCCAGCAGTTCATCGGACAGGGCCGGGGACACTGAAGCTTTCTTT,CASSSSDRAGDTEAFF
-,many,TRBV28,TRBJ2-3,TGTGCCAGCAGTCCATCGGACTACAACACAGATACGCAGTATTTT,CASSPSDYNTDTQYF
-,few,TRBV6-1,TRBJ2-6,TGTGCCAGCAGTACCCAGGGTTACGGGGCCAACGTCCTGACTTTC,CASSTQGYGANVLTF
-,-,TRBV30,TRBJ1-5,TGTGCCTGGAGCCCCCCCGGGTTTGGCAATCAGCCCCAGCATTTT,CAWSPPGFGNQPQHF
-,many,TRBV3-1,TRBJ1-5,TGTGCCAGCAGCCAGGACGTTAGCAATCAGCCCCAGCATTTT,CASSQDVSNQPQHF
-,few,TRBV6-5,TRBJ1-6,TGTGCCAGCAGTTTCGATGGAGGGGAGAGCTCCTATAATTCACCCCTCCACTTT,CASSFDGGESSYNSPLHF
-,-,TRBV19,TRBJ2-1,TGTGCCAGTTCTTTCCCGGGACCCCGGGGAGGTGAGCAGTTCTTC,CASSFPGPRGGEQFF
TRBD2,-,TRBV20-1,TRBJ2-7,TGCAGTGCTAGAAACCAGCGGGAAGTGAACGTTCGTTACGAGCAGTACTTC,CSARNQREVNVRYEQYF
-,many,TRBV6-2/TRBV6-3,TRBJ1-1,TGTGCCAGCAGGCAGGGCGGCACTGAAGCTTTCTTT,CASRQGGTEAFF
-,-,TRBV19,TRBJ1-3,TGTGCCAGTAGTCAAAACACAGGGACTGGAAACACCATATATTTT,CASSQNTGTGNTIYF
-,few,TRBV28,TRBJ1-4,TGTGCCAGCAGATCTGCCGGGGGAAAACTGTTTTTT,CASRSAGGKLFF
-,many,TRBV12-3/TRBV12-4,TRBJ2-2,TGTGCCAGCAGTTCAGAGCCCACCGGGGAGCTGTTTTTT,CASSSEPTGELFF
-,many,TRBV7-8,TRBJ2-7,TGTGCCAGCAGCTTAGTAGGGGGACGGACCTACTACGAGCAGTACTTC,CASSLVGGRTYYEQYF
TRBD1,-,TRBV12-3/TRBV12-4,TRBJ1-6,TGTGCCAGCAGTTGGGACAGGGGTAGTTCACCCCTCCACTTT,CASSWDRGSSPLHF
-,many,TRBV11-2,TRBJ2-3,TGTGCCAGCAGCTTAGAGGGGGCTCGCACAGATACGCAGTATTTT,CASSLEGARTDTQYF
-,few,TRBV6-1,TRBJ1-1,TGTGCCAGCAGTGAGAACAGGGTCACTGAAGCTTTCTTT,CASSENRVTEAFF
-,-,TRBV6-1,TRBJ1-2,TGTGCCAGCAATATTGGACAGACCGTTAACTATGGCTACACCTTC,CASNIGQTVNYGYTF
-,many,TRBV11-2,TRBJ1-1,TGTGCCAGCAGCTTAAACGGGTACACTGAAGCTTTCTTT,CASSLNGYTEAFF
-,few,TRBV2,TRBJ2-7,TGTGCCAGCATTGGGAGATGGGACGGCGAGCAGTACTTC,CASIGRWDGEQYF
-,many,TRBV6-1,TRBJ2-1,TGTGCCAGCAGTTCATCCCCTGTAGTTAGCGCCTACAATGAGCAGTTCTTC,CASSSSPVVSAYNEQFF
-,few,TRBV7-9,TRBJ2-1,TGTGCCAGCAGTCCGATCCGCAATGAGCAGTTCTTC,CASSPIRNEQFF
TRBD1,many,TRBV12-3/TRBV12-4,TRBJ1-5,TGTGCCAGCAGCCGTGGACAGGGGTGGGATCAGCCCCAGCATTTT,CASSRGQGWDQPQHF
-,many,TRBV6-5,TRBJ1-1,TGTGCCAGCAGTTACACAAACACTGAAGCTTTCTTT,CASSYTNTEAFF
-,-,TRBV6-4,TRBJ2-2,TGTGCCAGCAGTGACTCGAGTGGGTCTGGCGGGGAGCTGTTTTTT,CASSDSSGSGGELFF
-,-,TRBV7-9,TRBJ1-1,TGTGCCAGCAGCCCGCTAGGGAACTCCATGAACACTGAAGCTTTCTTT,CASSPLGNSMNTEAFF
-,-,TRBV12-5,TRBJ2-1,TGTGCTAGTGGTCCCGGTGGGGGCCGTAGCTCCTACAATGAGCAGTTCTTC,CASGPGGGRSSYNEQFF
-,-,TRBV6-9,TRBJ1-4,TGTGCCAGCAGTTATCCCCCTACAGGGCTGAATGAAAAACTGTTTTTT,CASSYPPTGLNEKLFF
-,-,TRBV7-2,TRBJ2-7,TGTGCCAGCAGCTTAATTGGGGGCAGGGAGGGCGAGCAGTACTTC,CASSLIGGREGEQYF
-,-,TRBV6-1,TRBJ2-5,TGTGCCAGCAGTAGACCCTCGGACAGCCAAGAGACCCAGTACTTC,CASSRPSDSQETQYF
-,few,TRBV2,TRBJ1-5,TGTGCCAGCAGTGAACAGGCTACTAGCAATCAGCCCCAGCATTTT,CASSEQATSNQPQHF
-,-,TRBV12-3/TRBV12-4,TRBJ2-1,TGTGCCAGCAGTTTGACTGACCTGCTTGAAAAAAATGAGCAGTTCTTC,CASSLTDLLEKNEQFF
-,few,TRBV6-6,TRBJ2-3,TGTGCCAGCAGTTACAAAGATACGCAGTATTTT,CASSYKDTQYF
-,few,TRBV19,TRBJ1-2,TGTGCCAGTAGTATAGGGCGTAACCCTAACTATGGCTACACCTTC,CASSIGRNPNYGYTF
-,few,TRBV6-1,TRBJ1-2,TGTGCCAGCAGTGACGGATTTGGGGTCACTAACTATGGCTACACCTTC,CASSDGFGVTNYGYTF
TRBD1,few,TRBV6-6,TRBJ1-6,TGTGCCAGCAGTTACCAGGACAGGGGTTATTCACCCCTCCACTTT,CASSYQDRGYSPLHF
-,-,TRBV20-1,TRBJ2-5,TGCAGTGGGGGGGATAGCGGTATCCAAGAGACCCAGTACTTC,CSGGDSGIQETQYF
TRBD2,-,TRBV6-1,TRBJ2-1,TGTGCCAGCAGTAAGACTAGCGGGAGTGGAAATGAGCAGTTCTTC,CASSKTSGSGNEQFF
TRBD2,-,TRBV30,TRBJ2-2,TGTGCCTGGAGTACTAGCGCTACCCTTACCGGGGAGCTGTTTTTT,CAWSTSATLTGELFF
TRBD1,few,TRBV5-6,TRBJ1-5,TGTGCCAGCAGCATCCGACAGGGGCTCCATCAGCCCCAGCATTTT,CASSIRQGLHQPQHF
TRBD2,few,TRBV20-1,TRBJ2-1,TGCAGTGCTAGAAGAGGGACTAGTAATCGGTACAATGAGCAGTTCTTC,CSARRGTSNRYNEQFF
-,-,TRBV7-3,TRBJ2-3,TGTGCCAGCAGCCCAGTGGCGGGCATCACAGATACGCAGTATTTT,CASSPVAGITDTQYF
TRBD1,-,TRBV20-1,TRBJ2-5,TGCAGTGCTAGAGATTCGCCAGGGGGACAAGAGACCCAGTACTTC,CSARDSPGGQETQYF
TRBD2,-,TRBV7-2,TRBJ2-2,TGTGCCAGCAAACCCGGGACTAGCCCCGGGGAGCTGTTTTTT,CASKPGTSPGELFF
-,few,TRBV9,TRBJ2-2,TGTGCCAGCAGCGTAGGGCGACGCACCGGGGAGCTGTTTTTT,CASSVGRRTGELFF
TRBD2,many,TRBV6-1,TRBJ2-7,TGTGCCAGCACAAGGGCGGGAGTAACCTACGAGCAGTACTTC,CASTRAGVTYEQYF
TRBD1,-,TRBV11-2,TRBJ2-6,TGTGCCAGCAGCCTACCGTACCGGGACAGGGTATTGGGGGCCAACGTCCTGACTTTC,CASSLPYRDRVLGANVLTF
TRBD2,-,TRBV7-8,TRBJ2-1,TGTGCCAGCAGCTCGCGTCGAATAGCGGGAGGCCAGGATGAGCAGTTCTTC,CASSSRRIAGGQDEQFF
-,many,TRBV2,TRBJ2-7,TGTGCCGGAACGAGCGCGACCTACGGGGAGCAGTACTTC,CAGTSATYGEQYF
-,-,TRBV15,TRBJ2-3,TGTGCCACCAGCAGAGGGGGCAGGGGCGGAGATACGCAGTATTTT,CATSRGGRGGDTQYF
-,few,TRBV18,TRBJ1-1,TGTGCCAGCTCACCACCGACCGACCTGAACACTGAAGCTTTCTTT,CASSPPTDLNTEAFF
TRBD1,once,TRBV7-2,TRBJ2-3,TGTGCCAGCAGACAAACAGGGGGCGTCGCAGATACGCAGTATTTT,CASRQTGGVADTQYF
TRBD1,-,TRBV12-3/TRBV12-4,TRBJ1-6,TGTGCCAGCAGTTTAGGGTGGGGACAGGGTAATTCACCCCTCCACTTT,CASSLGWGQGNSPLHF
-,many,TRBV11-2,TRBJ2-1,TGTGCCAGCAGTTCCGTTAGAGGACTAACTTTCAATGAGCAGTTCTTC,CASSSVRGLTFNEQFF
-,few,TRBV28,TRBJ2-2,TGTGCCACTAGGGGGGGCGTAAACGCGAACACCGGGGAGCTGTTTTTT,CATRGGVNANTGELFF
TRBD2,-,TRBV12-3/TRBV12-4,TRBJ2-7,TGTGCCAGCAGTTTATCCAGCGGGAGAAACGAGCAGTACTTC,CASSLSSGRNEQYF
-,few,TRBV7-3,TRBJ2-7,TGTGCCAGCAGCTTAGGGGGAAAATACGAGCAGTACTTC,CASSLGGKYEQYF